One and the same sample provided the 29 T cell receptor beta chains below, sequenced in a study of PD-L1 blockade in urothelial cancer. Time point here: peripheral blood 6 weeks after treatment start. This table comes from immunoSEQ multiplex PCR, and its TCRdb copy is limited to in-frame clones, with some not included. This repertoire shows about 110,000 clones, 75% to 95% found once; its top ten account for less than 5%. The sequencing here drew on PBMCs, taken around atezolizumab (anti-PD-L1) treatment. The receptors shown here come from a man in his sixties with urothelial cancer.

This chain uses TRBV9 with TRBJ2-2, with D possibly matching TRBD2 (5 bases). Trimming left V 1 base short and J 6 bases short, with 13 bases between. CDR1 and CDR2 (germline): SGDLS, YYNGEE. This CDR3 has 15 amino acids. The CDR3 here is CASSVLDRTAGELFF. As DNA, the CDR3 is TGTGCCAGCAGCGTACTAGACCGGACTGCCGGGGAGCTGTTTTTT. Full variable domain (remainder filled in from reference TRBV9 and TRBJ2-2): DSGVTQTPKHLITATGQRVTLRCSPRSGDLSVYWYQQSLDQGLQFLIQYYNGEERAKGNILERFSAQQFPDLHSELNLSSLELGDSALYFCASSVLDRTAGELFFGEGSRLTVL.

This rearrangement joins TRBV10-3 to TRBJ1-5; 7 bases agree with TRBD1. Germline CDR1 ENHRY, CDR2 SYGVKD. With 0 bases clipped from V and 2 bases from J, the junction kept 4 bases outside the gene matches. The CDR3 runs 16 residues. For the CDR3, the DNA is TGTGCCATCAGTGAGTCAGGGGGCAATGGCAATCAGCCCCAGCATTTT. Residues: CAISESGGNGNQPQHF.

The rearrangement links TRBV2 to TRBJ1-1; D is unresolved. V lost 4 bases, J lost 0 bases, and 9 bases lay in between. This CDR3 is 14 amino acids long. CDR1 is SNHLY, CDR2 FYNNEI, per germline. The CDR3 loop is CASSGAGMNTEAFF. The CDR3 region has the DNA TGTGCCAGCAGTGGGGCAGGAATGAACACTGAAGCTTTCTTT.

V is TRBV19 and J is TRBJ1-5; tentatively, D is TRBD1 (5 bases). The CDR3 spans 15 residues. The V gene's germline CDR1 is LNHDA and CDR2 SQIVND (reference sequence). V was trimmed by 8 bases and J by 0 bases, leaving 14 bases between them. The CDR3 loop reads CASLTAIHSNQPQHF. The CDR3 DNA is TGTGCCAGTTTGACAGCCATTCATAGCAATCAGCCCCAGCATTTT.

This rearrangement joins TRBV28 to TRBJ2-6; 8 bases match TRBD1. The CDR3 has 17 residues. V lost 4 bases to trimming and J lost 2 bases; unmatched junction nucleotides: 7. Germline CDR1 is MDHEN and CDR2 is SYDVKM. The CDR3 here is CASSSPGQATGANVLTF. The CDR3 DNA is TGTGCCAGCAGTTCCCCGGGACAGGCAACTGGGGCCAACGTCCTGACTTTC.

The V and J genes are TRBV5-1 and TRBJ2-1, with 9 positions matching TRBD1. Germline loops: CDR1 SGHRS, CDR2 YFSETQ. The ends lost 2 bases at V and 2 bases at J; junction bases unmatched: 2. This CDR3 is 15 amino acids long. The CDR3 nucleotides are TGCGCCAGCAGCTTCACAGGGGGCGCCTACAATGAGCAGTTCTTC. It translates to CASSFTGGAYNEQFF. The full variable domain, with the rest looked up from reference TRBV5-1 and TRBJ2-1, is KAGVTQTPRYLIKTRGQQVTLSCSPISGHRSVSWYQQTPGQGLQFLFEYFSETQRNKGNFPGRFSGRQFSNSRSEMNVSTLELGDSALYLCASSFTGGAYNEQFFGPGTRLTVL.

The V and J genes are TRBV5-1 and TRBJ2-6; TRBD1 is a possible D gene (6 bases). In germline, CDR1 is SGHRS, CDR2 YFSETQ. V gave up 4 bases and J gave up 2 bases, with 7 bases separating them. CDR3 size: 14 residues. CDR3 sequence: CASSRDTGANVLTF. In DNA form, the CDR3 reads TGCGCCAGCAGCCGGGACACTGGGGCCAACGTCCTGACTTTC.

Here the CDR3 reads CASSNNPGQGGELFF. As DNA, the CDR3 is TGTGCCAGCAGTAATAATCCGGGACAGGGAGGGGAGCTGTTTTTT. V and J are TRBV6-1 and TRBJ2-2; 9 bases map to TRBD1. The V and J ends lost 5 bases and 8 bases, in that order; junction bases with no gene match: 9. There are 15 residues in the CDR3. Germline V gene data show CDR1 as MNHNS and CDR2 as SASEGT.

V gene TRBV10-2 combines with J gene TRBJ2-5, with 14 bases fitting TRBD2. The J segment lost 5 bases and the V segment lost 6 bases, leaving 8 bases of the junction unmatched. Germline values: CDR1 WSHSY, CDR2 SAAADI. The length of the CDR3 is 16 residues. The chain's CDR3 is CASRETSGRARETQYF. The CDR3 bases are TGCGCCAGCAGAGAGACTAGCGGGAGGGCTCGGGAGACCCAGTACTTC.

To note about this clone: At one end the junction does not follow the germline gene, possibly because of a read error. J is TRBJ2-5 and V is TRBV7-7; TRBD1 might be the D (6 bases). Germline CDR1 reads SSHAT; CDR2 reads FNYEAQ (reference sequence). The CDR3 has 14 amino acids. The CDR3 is CASSLDRISETQYF. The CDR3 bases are TGTGCTAGCAGCTTAGACAGGATAAGTGAGACCCAGTACTTC.

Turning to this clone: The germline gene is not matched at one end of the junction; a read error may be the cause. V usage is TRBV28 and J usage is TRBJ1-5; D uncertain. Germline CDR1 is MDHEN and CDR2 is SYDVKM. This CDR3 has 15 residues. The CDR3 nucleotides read TGTGCCAGCAGTACAAACTCCAAGCTATCGGGGAAGTTGGATTTT. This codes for CASSTNSKLSGKLDF.

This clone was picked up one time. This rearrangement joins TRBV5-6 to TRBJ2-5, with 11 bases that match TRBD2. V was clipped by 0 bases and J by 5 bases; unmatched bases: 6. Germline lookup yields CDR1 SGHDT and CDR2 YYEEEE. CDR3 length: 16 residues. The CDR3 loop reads CASSLVTSGRDETQYF. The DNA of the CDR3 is TGTGCCAGCAGCTTGGTTACTAGCGGGAGAGACGAGACCCAGTACTTC. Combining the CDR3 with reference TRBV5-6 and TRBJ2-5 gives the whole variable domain DAGVTQSPTHLIKTRGQQVTLRCSPKSGHDTVSWYQQALGQGPQFIFQYYEEEERQRGNFPDRFSGHQFPNYSSELNVNALLLGDSALYLCASSLVTSGRDETQYFGPGTRLLVL.

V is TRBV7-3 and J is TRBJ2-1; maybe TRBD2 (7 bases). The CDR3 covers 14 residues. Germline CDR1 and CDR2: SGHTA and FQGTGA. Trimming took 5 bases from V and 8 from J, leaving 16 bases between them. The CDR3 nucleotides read TGTGCCAGCAGCCCCGCGGGGAGGGGGGATGAGCAGTTCTTC. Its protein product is CASSPAGRGDEQFF.

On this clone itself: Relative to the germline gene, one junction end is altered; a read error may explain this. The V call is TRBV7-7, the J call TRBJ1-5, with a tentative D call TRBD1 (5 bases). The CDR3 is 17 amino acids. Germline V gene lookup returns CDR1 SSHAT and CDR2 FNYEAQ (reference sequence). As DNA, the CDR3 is TGTGCTAGCAGCTTCCGGGCCTACCGGAGGGGAAGTCAGCCCCAGCATTTT. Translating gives CASSFRAYRRGSQPQHF.

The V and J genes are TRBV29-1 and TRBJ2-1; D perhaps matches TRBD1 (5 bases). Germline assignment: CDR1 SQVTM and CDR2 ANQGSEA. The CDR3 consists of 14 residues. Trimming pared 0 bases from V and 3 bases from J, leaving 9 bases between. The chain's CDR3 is CSVEDRALYNEQFF. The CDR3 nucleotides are TGCAGCGTTGAAGACAGGGCCCTCTACAATGAGCAGTTCTTC.

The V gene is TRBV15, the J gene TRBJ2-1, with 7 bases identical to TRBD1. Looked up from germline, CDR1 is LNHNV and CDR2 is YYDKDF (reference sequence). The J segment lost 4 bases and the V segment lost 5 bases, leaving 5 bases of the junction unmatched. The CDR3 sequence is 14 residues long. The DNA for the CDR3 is TGTGCCACCAGCGAGAGGGGACAGTACAATGAGCAGTTCTTC. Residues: CATSERGQYNEQFF.

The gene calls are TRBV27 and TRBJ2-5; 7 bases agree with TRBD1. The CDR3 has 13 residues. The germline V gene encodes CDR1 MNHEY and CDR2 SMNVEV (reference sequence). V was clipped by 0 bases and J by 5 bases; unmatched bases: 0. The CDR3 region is CASSLSGQETQYF. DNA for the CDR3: TGTGCCAGCAGTTTATCGGGACAGGAGACCCAGTACTTC.

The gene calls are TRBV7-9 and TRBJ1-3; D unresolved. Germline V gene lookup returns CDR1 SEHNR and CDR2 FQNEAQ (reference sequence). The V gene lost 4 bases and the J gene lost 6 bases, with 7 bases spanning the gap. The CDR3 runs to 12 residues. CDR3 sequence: CASSSVLNTIYF. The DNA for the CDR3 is TGTGCCAGCAGCTCCGTCTTAAACACCATATATTTT.

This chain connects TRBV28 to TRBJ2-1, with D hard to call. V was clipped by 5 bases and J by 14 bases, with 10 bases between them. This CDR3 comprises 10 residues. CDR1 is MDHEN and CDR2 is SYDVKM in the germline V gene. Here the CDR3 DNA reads TGTGCCAGCAGTCAAGACAAGAAGTTCTTC. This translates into CASSQDKKFF.

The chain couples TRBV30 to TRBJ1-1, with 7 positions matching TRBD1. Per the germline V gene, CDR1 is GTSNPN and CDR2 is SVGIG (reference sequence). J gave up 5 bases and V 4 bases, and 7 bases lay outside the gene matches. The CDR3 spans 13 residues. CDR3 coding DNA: TGTGCCTGGACTAGGGGGCGCCGGACTGAAGCTTTCTTT. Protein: CAWTRGRRTEAFF.

This CDR3 is CASSPLSGPYGYTF. The CDR3 DNA reads TGTGCCAGCTCACCATTGTCAGGCCCCTATGGCTACACCTTC. V and J are TRBV18 and TRBJ1-2; no clear D gene. CDR1 is KGHSH and CDR2 is LQKENI in the germline V gene. V was shortened by 2 bases and J by 4 bases, with 11 bases between the two germline ends. CDR3 length: 14 amino acids.

CDR3 nucleotide sequence: TGTGCCAGCAGTGGCAAACAGGGGGCGGATTCACCCCTCCACTTT. This translates into CASSGKQGADSPLHF. The V call is TRBV6-1, the J call TRBJ1-6; 9 bases agree with TRBD1. The germline V gene encodes CDR1 MNHNS and CDR2 SASEGT. The V segment lost 4 bases and the J segment 8 bases; nucleotides outside the gene matches: 6. The CDR3 contains 15 residues.

In DNA form, the CDR3 reads TGTGCCAGCAGGGACCCTTCCGGGGGAGGAGATACGCAGTATTTT. Residues: CASRDPSGGGDTQYF. The chain joins TRBV5-4 to TRBJ2-3; perhaps TRBD2 as D (6 bases). Trimming pared 5 bases from V and 5 bases from J, leaving 18 bases between. CDR1 SGHNT and CDR2 YYREEE come from the germline V gene (reference sequence). This CDR3 has 15 residues.

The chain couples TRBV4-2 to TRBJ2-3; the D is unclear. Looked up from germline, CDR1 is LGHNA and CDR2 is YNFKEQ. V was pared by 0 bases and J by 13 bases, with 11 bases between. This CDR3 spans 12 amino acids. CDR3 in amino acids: CASSQDTARKYF. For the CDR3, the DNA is TGTGCCAGCAGCCAAGATACGGCTAGGAAGTATTTT.

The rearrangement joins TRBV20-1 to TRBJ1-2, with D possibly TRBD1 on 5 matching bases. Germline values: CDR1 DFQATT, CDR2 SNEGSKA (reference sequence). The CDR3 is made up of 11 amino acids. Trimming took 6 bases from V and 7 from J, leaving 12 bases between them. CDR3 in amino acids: CSAAGGGGYTF. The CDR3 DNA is TGCAGTGCCGCGGGGGGAGGTGGCTACACCTTC.

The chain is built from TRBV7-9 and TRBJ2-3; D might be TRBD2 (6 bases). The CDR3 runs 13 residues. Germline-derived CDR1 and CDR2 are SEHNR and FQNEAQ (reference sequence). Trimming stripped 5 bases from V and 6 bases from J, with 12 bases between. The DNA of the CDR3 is TGTGCCAGCAGCGGAGGGGTTTTCGATACGCAGTATTTT. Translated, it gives CASSGGVFDTQYF.

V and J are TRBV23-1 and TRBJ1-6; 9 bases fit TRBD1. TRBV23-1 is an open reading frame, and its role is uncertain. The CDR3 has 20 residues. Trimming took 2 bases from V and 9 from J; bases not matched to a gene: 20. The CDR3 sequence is CASSQKSRDRDHLAASPLHF. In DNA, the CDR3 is TGCGCCAGCAGTCAAAAAAGCCGGGACAGGGATCATCTAGCGGCTTCACCCCTCCACTTT.

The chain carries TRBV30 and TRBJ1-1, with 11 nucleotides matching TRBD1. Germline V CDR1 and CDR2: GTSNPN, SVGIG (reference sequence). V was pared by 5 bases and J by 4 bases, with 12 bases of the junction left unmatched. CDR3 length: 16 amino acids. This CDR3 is CAWALRTGGVITEAFF. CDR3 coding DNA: TGTGCCTGGGCACTCCGGACAGGGGGCGTTATCACTGAAGCTTTCTTT.

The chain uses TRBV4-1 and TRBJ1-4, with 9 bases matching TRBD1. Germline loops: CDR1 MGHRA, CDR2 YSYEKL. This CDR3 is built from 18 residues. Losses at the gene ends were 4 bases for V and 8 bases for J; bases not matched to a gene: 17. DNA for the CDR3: TGCGCCAGCAGCCGCGCTCCGGGACAGGGCTATATTGGAGAAAAACTGTTTTTT. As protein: CASSRAPGQGYIGEKLFF.